Listed below are T cell receptor beta chains from one sample, sequenced in a study of shared clonotypes between healthy human individuals. Sequenced by immunoSEQ multiplex PCR; TCRdb stores in-frame clones only, minus some. The sample lists 2 million to 2.5 million clones; 85% to 95% were seen once. The sample comprised naive CD4+ T cells from PBMCs. All receptors come from a man aged 18 to 35 in good health. Some clones in this sample may be carry-over from other donors' samples. Both conserved end residues are part of each CDR3. Each record gives: CDR3 length, D gene, clone size, J gene, V gene, CDR3 protein, CDR3 DNA. D genes are given only for firm matches. Part of the rows lack a size; the others show once, few, many or a class for expanded clones.

13,TRBD1,.,TRBJ1-2,TRBV5-4,CASSSGTVYGYTF,TGTGCCAGCAGCTCGGGGACAGTCTATGGCTACACCTTC
17,.,.,TRBJ2-7,TRBV11-2,CASSLGGGAKTTYEQYF,TGTGCCAGCAGCTTAGGTGGCGGAGCCAAGACAACCTACGAGCAGTACTTC
16,TRBD1,.,TRBJ1-1,TRBV28,CASNPQGKGVNTEAFF,TGTGCCAGCAATCCACAGGGGAAGGGAGTGAACACTGAAGCTTTCTTT
15,.,.,TRBJ2-3,TRBV7-3,CASSLGRGDTDTQYF,TGTGCCAGCAGCTTAGGCAGGGGTGACACAGATACGCAGTATTTT
15,.,once,TRBJ2-1,TRBV9,CASSVDPRGGNEQFF,TGTGCCAGCAGCGTAGACCCAAGGGGGGGGAATGAGCAGTTCTTC
11,.,.,TRBJ1-1,TRBV28,CASSALKEAFF,TGTGCCAGCAGTGCCCTGAAGGAAGCTTTCTTT
17,TRBD2,.,TRBJ2-7,TRBV27,CASSPKAGLAGVYEQYF,TGTGCCAGCAGCCCGAAGGCGGGGCTAGCGGGAGTCTACGAGCAGTACTTC
17,TRBD2,.,TRBJ2-3,TRBV5-4,CASSRGTSGVRTDTQYF,TGTGCCAGCAGCCGAGGGACTAGCGGAGTGCGCACAGATACGCAGTATTTT
12,.,.,TRBJ2-3,TRBV5-1,CASSPLGDTQYF,TGCGCCAGCAGCCCCCTGGGAGATACGCAGTATTTT
16,.,.,TRBJ1-2,TRBV7-8,CASSFLLAQARWGYTF,TGTGCCAGCAGCTTCCTACTCGCGCAGGCGCGCTGGGGCTACACCTTC
14,.,.,TRBJ2-5,TRBV18,CASSHGQIQETQYF,TGTGCCAGCTCCCACGGACAGATCCAAGAGACCCAGTACTTC
12,.,.,TRBJ2-7,TRBV18,CASSTATYEQYF,TGTGCCAGCTCAACAGCGACCTACGAGCAGTACTTC
14,.,once,TRBJ2-7,TRBV5-3,CARSPIRGDNEQYF,TGTGCCAGAAGCCCCATTCGAGGGGATAACGAGCAGTACTTC
14,.,.,TRBJ2-5,TRBV6-6,CASSYSRRQETQYF,TGTGCCAGCAGTTACTCGAGAAGACAAGAGACCCAGTACTTC
15,TRBD1,.,TRBJ2-5,TRBV7-7,CASSLGQEAQETQYF,TGTGCCAGCAGCCTAGGACAGGAGGCACAAGAGACCCAGTACTTC
13,TRBD1,.,TRBJ1-2,TRBV7-2,CASSPDRGYGYTF,TGTGCCAGCAGCCCCGACAGGGGTTATGGCTACACCTTC
18,TRBD2,.,TRBJ2-3,TRBV19,CASSNVGLAGIGTDTQYF,TGTGCCAGTAGTAACGTGGGACTAGCGGGGATTGGCACAGATACGCAGTATTTT
12,.,.,TRBJ2-1,TRBV2,CASTTTGNEQFF,TGTGCCAGCACAACAACAGGAAATGAGCAGTTCTTC
15,TRBD1,.,TRBJ2-2,TRBV7-3,CASSPWGTATGELFF,TGTGCCAGCAGCCCATGGGGGACAGCGACCGGGGAGCTGTTTTTT
12,.,.,TRBJ2-5,TRBV5-1,CASSPTGETQYF,TGCGCCAGCAGCCCGACAGGAGAGACCCAGTACTTC
14,TRBD1,.,TRBJ2-7,TRBV6-6,CASSPGQGTNEQYF,TGTGCCAGCAGTCCGGGACAGGGAACCAACGAGCAGTACTTC
15,.,.,TRBJ2-7,TRBV29-1,CSVGVLGDSFYEQYF,TGCAGCGTCGGGGTTTTGGGGGATTCATTCTACGAGCAGTACTTC
17,TRBD2,.,TRBJ2-5,TRBV7-8,CASSGGTSGLLQETQYF,TGTGCCAGCAGCGGCGGGACTAGCGGACTCCTCCAAGAGACCCAGTACTTC
14,.,.,TRBJ2-2,TRBV2,CASSPGHYTGELFF,TGTGCCAGCTCGCCGGGACACTACACCGGGGAGCTGTTTTTT
15,.,.,TRBJ1-2,TRBV4-1,CASSQEQVPHYGYTF,TGCGCCAGCAGCCAAGAGCAGGTACCCCACTATGGCTACACCTTC
18,TRBD2,.,TRBJ2-1,TRBV6-4,CASSDYRRAGGPYNEQFF,TGTGCCAGCAGTGACTACAGGCGTGCGGGGGGCCCCTACAATGAGCAGTTCTTC
15,.,.,TRBJ2-2,TRBV7-2,CASSWGHLNTGELFF,TGTGCCAGCAGTTGGGGACATTTGAACACCGGGGAGCTGTTTTTT
16,.,.,TRBJ2-4,TRBV19,CASSRGFTGAKNIQYF,TGTGCCAGTAGTCGGGGCTTTACGGGTGCCAAAAACATTCAGTACTTC
17,.,.,TRBJ1-4,TRBV28,CASSPLQGNLANEKLFF,TGTGCCAGCAGTCCGCTACAGGGAAACTTGGCTAATGAAAAACTGTTTTTT
16,.,once,TRBJ2-3,TRBV5-4,CASSSRSGHSGDTQYF,TGTGCCAGCAGTTCACGAAGCGGGCATTCGGGAGATACGCAGTATTTT
13,.,.,TRBJ1-5,TRBV28,CASSNSGAQPQHF,TGTGCCAGCAGCAACTCAGGGGCCCAGCCCCAGCATTTT
14,.,.,TRBJ2-2,TRBV6-1,CATNPDGYTGELFF,TGTGCCACCAACCCGGACGGATACACCGGGGAGCTGTTTTTT
17,TRBD2,.,TRBJ2-1,TRBV27,CASSSAGLTLRGAEQFF,TGTGCCAGCAGTAGTGCGGGACTAACATTACGGGGCGCTGAGCAGTTCTTC
15,.,.,TRBJ2-2,TRBV5-1,CASRVSGTNTGELFF,TGCGCCAGTCGGGTCTCAGGAACGAACACCGGGGAGCTGTTTTTT
14,.,.,TRBJ2-5,TRBV5-5,CASSPSPGRQTQYF,TGTGCCAGCAGCCCGAGCCCAGGGAGGCAGACCCAGTACTTC
15,.,.,TRBJ1-5,TRBV6-6,CASTMRGYGNQPQHF,TGTGCCAGCACCATGCGGGGATACGGCAATCAGCCCCAGCATTTT
15,TRBD1,.,TRBJ2-7,TRBV7-9,CASRHPGQGIGEQYF,TGTGCCAGCAGACACCCGGGACAGGGGATAGGCGAGCAGTACTTC
21,TRBD2,.,TRBJ2-3,TRBV10-1,CASSESVVRAGVYRIADTQYF,TGCGCCAGCAGTGAGTCAGTGGTCCGAGCGGGAGTCTATCGGATTGCAGATACGCAGTATTTT
15,.,.,TRBJ1-3,TRBV9,CASSVAGRAGNTIYF,TGTGCCAGCAGCGTAGCTGGCCGGGCTGGAAACACCATATATTTT
16,.,.,TRBJ2-3,TRBV5-6,CASTVLGRDLMGTQYF,TGTGCCAGCACCGTACTGGGACGGGACCTTATGGGTACGCAGTATTTT
13,TRBD1,.,TRBJ2-2,TRBV5-4,CAEGGRATGELFF,TGTGCCGAAGGGGGCAGGGCCACCGGGGAGCTGTTTTTT
17,.,.,TRBJ2-1,TRBV25-1,CASSESPGDLHYNEQFF,TGTGCCAGCAGTGAATCCCCAGGGGACCTTCACTACAATGAGCAGTTCTTC
11,.,.,TRBJ2-5,TRBV29-1,CSAGPPETQYF,TGCAGCGCTGGGCCTCCAGAGACCCAGTACTTC
16,.,.,TRBJ2-3,TRBV5-1,CASSLAGGSGTDTQYF,TGCGCCAGCAGCTTGGCTGGGGGAAGTGGCACAGATACGCAGTATTTT
18,TRBD2,.,TRBJ2-5,TRBV11-2,CASSTTTTTSGSQETQYF,TGTGCCAGCAGCACCACTACCACGACTAGCGGGAGCCAAGAGACCCAGTACTTC
15,.,.,TRBJ2-3,TRBV2,CASTSGGGVPDTQYF,TGTGCCAGCACCTCCGGAGGGGGGGTCCCAGATACGCAGTATTTT
18,TRBD1,.,TRBJ1-1,TRBV28,CATLNGWTGGPMNTEAFF,TGTGCCACCCTTAATGGGTGGACAGGGGGCCCCATGAACACTGAAGCTTTCTTT
11,.,.,TRBJ1-1,TRBV7-9,CASSVRNEAFF,TGTGCCAGCAGCGTACGGAATGAAGCTTTCTTT
15,.,.,TRBJ2-5,TRBV4-1,CASSQAGWVQETQYF,TGCGCCAGCAGCCAAGCGGGATGGGTCCAAGAGACCCAGTACTTC
16,TRBD1,.,TRBJ2-3,TRBV7-3,CASSLTWTGNGDTQYF,TGTGCCAGCAGCTTAACATGGACAGGGAACGGAGATACGCAGTATTTT
12,.,few,TRBJ2-1,TRBV28,CASSLTRNEQFF,TGTGCCAGCAGTTTGACCCGCAATGAGCAGTTCTTC
14,.,.,TRBJ1-2,TRBV19,CASSIAPGAYGYTF,TGTGCCAGTAGTATAGCTCCAGGAGCCTATGGCTACACCTTC
17,.,.,TRBJ2-4,TRBV4-1,CASSRLSTDQAKNIQYF,TGCGCCAGCAGCCGGCTCTCGACAGATCAAGCCAAAAACATTCAGTACTTC
15,.,.,TRBJ2-2,TRBV7-8,CASSLAGWSTGELFF,TGTGCCAGCAGCTTAGCAGGGTGGAGCACCGGGGAGCTGTTTTTT